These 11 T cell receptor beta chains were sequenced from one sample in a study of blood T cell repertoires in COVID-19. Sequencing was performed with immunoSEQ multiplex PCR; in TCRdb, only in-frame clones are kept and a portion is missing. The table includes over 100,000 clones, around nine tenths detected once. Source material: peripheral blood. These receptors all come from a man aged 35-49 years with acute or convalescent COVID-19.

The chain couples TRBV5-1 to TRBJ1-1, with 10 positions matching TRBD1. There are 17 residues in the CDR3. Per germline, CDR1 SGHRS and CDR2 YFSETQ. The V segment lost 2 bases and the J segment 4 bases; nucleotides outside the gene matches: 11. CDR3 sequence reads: CASSLVTRQGAGTEAFF. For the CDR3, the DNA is TGCGCCAGCAGCTTAGTTACCCGACAGGGGGCAGGCACTGAAGCTTTCTTT.

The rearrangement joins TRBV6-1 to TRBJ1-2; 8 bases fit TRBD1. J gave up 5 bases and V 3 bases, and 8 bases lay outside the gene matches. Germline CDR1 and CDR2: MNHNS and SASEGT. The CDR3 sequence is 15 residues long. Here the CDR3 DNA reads TGTGCCAGCAGTGAGGAGGACAGGGTACTTTATGGCTACACCTTC. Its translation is CASSEEDRVLYGYTF.

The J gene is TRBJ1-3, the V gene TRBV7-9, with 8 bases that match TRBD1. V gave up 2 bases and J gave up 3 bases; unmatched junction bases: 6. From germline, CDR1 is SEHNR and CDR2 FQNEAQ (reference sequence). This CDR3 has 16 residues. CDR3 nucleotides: TGTGCCAGCAGCTTATCCCCGGACAGGGTTGGAAACACCATATATTTT. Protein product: CASSLSPDRVGNTIYF.

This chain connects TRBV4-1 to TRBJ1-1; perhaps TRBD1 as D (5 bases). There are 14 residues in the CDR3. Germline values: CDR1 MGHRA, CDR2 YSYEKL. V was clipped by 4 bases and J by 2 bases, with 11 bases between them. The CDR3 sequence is CASSPRQTNTEAFF. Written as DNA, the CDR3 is TGCGCCAGCAGCCCCCGACAGACTAACACTGAAGCTTTCTTT.

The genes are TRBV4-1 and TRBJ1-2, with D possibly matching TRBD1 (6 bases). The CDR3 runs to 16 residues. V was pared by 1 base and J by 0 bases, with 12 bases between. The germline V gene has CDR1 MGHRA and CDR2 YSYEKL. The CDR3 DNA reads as TGCGCCAGCAGCCAAGGAGGACAGTACGCTAACTATGGCTACACCTTC. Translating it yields CASSQGGQYANYGYTF.

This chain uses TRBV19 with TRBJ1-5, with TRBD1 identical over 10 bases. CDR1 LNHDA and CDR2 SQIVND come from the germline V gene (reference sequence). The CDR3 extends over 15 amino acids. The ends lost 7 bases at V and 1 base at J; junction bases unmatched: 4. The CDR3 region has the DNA TGTGCCAGTACGACAGGGGGCCGGAGCAATCAGCCCCAGCATTTT. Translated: CASTTGGRSNQPQHF.

CDR3 region: CGTGGPVGNTIYF. The DNA for the CDR3 is TGTGGCACGGGGGGCCCAGTTGGAAACACCATATATTTT. This chain joins TRBV30 and TRBJ1-3; maybe TRBD1 (6 bases). The CDR3 is 13 amino acids. Germline CDR1 is GTSNPN and CDR2 is SVGIG (reference sequence).

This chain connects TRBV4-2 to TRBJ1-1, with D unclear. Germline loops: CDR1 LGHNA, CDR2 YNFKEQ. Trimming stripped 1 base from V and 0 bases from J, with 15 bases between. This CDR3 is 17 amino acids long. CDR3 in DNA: TGTGCCAGCAGCCAAGGCAGGCCCCGCGATGTGAACACTGAAGCTTTCTTT. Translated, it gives CASSQGRPRDVNTEAFF.

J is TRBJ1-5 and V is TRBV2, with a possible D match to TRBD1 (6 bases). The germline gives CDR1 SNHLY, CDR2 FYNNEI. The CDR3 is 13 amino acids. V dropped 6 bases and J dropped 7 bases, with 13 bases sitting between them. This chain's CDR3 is CASRRGGIQPQHF. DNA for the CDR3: TGTGCCAGCAGGCGGGGGGGCATCCAGCCCCAGCATTTT. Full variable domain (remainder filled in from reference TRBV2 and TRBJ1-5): EPEVTQTPSHQVTQMGQEVILRCVPISNHLYFYWYRQILGQKVEFLVSFYNNEISEKSEIFDDQFSVERPDGSNFTLKIRSTKLEDSAMYFCASRRGGIQPQHFGDGTRLSIL.

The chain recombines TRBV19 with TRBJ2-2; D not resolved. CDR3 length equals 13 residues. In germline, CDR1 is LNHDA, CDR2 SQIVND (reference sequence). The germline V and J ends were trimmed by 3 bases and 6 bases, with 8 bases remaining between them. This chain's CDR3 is CASSISVAGELFF. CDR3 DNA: TGTGCCAGTAGTATTTCTGTCGCCGGGGAGCTGTTTTTT.

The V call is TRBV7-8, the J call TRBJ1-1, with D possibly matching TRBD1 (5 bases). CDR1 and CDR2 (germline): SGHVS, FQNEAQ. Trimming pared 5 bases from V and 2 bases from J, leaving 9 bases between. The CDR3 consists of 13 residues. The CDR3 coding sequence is TGTGCCAGCAGCCTAGGGGCCAACACTGAAGCTTTCTTT. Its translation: CASSLGANTEAFF.